The clone carrying this T cell receptor (beta chain) rates as medium-sized (0.01 to 0.1%). The target antigen is unknown. The entry originates in a study of esophageal squamous cell carcinoma under preoperative chemotherapy. The CDR3 is 13 residues long. V was clipped by 5 bases and J by 13 bases; unmatched bases: 11. From germline, CDR1 is SGHTA and CDR2 FQGNSA. From the PCR reads, TCRdb called clonotypes with MiXCR, one entry per CDR3 protein. The profile shows over 10,000 distinct CDR3 sequences, approximately 54% of them singletons. Study-wide findings and caveats: After paclitaxel-nedaplatin, abundant clones were more likely to contract than amplify. After chemotherapy, TCR diversity rose significantly in peripheral T cells but not in tumor-infiltrating lymphocytes.

Time point reported: before preoperative PTX-NDP chemotherapy. Patients received paclitaxel-nedaplatin as preoperative chemotherapy before surgery. This specimen was acquired from a patient given preoperative chemotherapy. The sequence was obtained from a human donor with esophageal squamous cell carcinoma. The donor label of this sample is uncertain. V is TRBV7-2 and J is TRBJ2-1, with TRBD2 identical over 7 bases. The CDR3 region has the DNA TGTGCCAGCAGCCCACATGGGCGGGAGACCCAGTTCTTC. Amino acid sequence: CASSPHGRETQFF. The entire variable domain, with the rest obtained from reference TRBV7-2 and TRBJ2-1, is as follows: GAGVSQSPSNKVTEKGKDVELRCDPISGHTALYWYRQSLGQGLEFLIYFQGNSAPDKSGLPSDRFSAERTGGSVSTLTIQRTQQEDSAVYLCASSPHGRETQFFGPGTRLTVL.